Described below is a single TCR beta chain sequence and its context. Enrollees, roughly 18 to 90 years old, lived in about two dozen US areas. This entry comes from a study of blood T cell repertoires in COVID-19. The overall study: Two negative PCRs, clearance, or symptom resolution characterized the recovered Cohort 3 donors. PBMCs, B-cell-depleted T cells, or T cells provided the cDNA or gDNA that made up the material.

V gave up 0 bases and J gave up 6 bases, with 10 bases separating them. The CDR3 covers 13 residues. Germline V CDR1 and CDR2: SGDLS, YYNGEE. The assay was immunoSEQ multiplex PCR, and TCRdb's table has in-frame clones only and misses some. The sample has over 200,000 clones, about 86% seen once. This chain links TRBV9 with TRBJ2-7, with D uncertain. The sequence derives from a woman in her forties or fifties in a cohort exposed to, infected with or recovered from COVID-19 (not recorded which). Sequencing was carried out using PBMCs or T cells enriched from blood (not recorded which). The CDR3 bases are TGTGCCAGCAGCGTAGGTGCACATCGCGAGCAGTACTTC. Translation gives CASSVGAHREQYF.